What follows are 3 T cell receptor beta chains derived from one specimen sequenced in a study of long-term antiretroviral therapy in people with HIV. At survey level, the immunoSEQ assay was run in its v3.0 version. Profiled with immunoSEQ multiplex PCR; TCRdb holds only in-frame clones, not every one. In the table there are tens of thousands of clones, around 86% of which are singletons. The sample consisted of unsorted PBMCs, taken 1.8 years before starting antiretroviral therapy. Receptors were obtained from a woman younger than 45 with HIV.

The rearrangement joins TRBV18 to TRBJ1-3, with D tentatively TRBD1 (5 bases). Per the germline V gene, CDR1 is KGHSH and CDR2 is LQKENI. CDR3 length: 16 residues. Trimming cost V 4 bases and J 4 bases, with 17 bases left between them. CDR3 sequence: CASSRGGSGAGNTIYF. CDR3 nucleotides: TGTGCCAGCTCACGCGGGGGATCGGGCGCCGGAAACACCATATATTTT. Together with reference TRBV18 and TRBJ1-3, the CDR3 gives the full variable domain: NAGVMQNPRHLVRRRGQEARLRCSPMKGHSHVYWYRQLPEEGLKFMVYLQKENIIDESGMPKERFSAEFPKEGPSILRIQQVVRGDSAAYFCASSRGGSGAGNTIYFGEGSWLTVV.

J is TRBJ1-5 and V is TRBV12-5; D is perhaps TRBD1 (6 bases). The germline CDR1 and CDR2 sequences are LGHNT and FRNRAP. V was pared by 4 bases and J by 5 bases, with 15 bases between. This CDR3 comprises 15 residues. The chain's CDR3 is CASGWGRGTDQPQHF. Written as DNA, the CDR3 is TGTGCTAGTGGTTGGGGTAGGGGGACTGATCAGCCCCAGCATTTT.

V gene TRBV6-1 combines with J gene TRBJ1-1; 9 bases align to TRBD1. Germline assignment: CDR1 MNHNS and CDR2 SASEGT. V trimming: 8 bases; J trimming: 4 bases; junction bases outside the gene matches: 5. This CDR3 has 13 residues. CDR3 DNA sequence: TGTGCCAGCGGGGACAGGGTCCCCACTGAAGCTTTCTTT. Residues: CASGDRVPTEAFF.